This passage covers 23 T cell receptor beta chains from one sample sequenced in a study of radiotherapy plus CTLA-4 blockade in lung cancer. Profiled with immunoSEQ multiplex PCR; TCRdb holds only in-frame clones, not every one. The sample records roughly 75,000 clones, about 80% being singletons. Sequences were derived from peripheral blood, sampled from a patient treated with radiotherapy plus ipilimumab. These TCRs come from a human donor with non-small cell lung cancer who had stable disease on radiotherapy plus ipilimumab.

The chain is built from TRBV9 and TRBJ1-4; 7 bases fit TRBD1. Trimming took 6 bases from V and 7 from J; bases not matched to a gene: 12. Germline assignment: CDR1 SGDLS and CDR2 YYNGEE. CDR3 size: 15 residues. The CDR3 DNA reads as TGTGCCAGCATCGCAGATTCAGGGGGTGGTGAAAAACTGTTTTTT. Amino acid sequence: CASIADSGGGEKLFF.

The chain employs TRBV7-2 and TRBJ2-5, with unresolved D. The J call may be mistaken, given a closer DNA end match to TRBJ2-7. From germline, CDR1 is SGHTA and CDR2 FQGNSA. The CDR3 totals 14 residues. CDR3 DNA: TGTGCCAGCAGCACCGACCAGATAGTCTACGAGCAGTACTTC. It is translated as CASSTDQIVYEQYF.

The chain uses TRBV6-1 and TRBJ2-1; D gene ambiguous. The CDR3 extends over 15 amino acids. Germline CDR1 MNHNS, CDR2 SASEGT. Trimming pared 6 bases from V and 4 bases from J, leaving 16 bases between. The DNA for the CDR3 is TGTGCCAGCAGGGATGCCAGACGCCGTTACAATGAGCAGTTCTTC. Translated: CASRDARRRYNEQFF.

The CDR3 coding sequence is TGTGCCAGCGGGCCTCAGGGGGCAAAACATAATGAGCAGTTCTTC. Residues: CASGPQGAKHNEQFF. The chain uses TRBV6-1 and TRBJ2-1; TRBD1 aligns across 8 bases. Germline V gene lookup returns CDR1 MNHNS and CDR2 SASEGT. Trimming at V came to 8 bases and at J to 7 bases, leaving 13 bases not matched to a gene. The CDR3 is 15 residues long.

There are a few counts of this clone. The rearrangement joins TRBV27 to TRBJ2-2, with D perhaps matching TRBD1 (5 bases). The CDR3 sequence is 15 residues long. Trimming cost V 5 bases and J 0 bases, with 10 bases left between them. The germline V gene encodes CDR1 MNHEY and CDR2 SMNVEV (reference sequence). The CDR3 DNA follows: TGTGCCAGCAGTCCCGGACACGCGAACACCGGGGAGCTGTTTTTT. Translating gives CASSPGHANTGELFF.

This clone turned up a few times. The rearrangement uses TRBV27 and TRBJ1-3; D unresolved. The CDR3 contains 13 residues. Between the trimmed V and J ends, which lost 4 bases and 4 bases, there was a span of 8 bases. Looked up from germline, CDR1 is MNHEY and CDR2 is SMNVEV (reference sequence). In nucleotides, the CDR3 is TGTGCCAGCAGTTACGGCAGGGGAAACACCATATATTTT. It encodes CASSYGRGNTIYF.

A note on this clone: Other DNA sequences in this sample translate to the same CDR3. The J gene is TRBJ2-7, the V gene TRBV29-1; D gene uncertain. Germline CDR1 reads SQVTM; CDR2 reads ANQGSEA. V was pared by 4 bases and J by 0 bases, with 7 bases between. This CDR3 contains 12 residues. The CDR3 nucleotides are TGCAGCGTTGCGGCCAGCTCCTACGAGCAGTACTTC. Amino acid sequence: CSVAASSYEQYF.

The CDR3 DNA reads as TGTGCCAGCAGTGAAATGTCTCCGCCTGAAGCTTTCTTT. Encoded protein: CASSEMSPPEAFF. The V and J genes are TRBV6-1 and TRBJ1-1; D is undetermined. The CDR3 spans 13 residues. V gave up 2 bases and J gave up 6 bases, with 10 bases separating them. Germline V lookup: CDR1 MNHNS, CDR2 SASEGT.

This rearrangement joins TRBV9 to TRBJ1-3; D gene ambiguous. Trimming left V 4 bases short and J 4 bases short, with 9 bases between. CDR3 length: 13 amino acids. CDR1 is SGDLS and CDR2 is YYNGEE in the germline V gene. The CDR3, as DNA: TGTGCCAGCAGCTCCTCTCCAGGAAACACCATATATTTT. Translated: CASSSSPGNTIYF.

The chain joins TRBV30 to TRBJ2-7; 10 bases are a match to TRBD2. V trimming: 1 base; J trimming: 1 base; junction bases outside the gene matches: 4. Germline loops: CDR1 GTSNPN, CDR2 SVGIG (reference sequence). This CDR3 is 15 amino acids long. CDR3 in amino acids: CAWSGPSGGSYEQYF. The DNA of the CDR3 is TGTGCCTGGAGTGGGCCTAGCGGGGGTTCCTACGAGCAGTACTTC.

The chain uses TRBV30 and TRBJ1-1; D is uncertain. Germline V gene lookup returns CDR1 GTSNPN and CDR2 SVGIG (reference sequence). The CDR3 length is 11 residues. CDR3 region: CLGRPNTEAFF. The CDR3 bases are TGTCTCGGTAGACCGAACACTGAAGCTTTCTTT.

The CDR3 DNA sequence: TGTGCCAGCAGTTTAAACGGGCACCGTGGCTACACCTTC. Its protein product is CASSLNGHRGYTF. This sequence joins TRBV28 and TRBJ1-2; D uncertain. V shed 2 bases and J shed 7 bases, with 11 bases lying between them. The CDR3 is made up of 13 amino acids. Germline assignment: CDR1 MDHEN and CDR2 SYDVKM.

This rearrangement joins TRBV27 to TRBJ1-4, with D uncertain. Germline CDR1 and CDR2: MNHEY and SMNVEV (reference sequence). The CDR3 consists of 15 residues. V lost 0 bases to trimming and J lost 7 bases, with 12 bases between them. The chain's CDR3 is CASSLSRSRAEKLFF. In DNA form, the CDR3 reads TGTGCCAGCAGTTTATCACGGAGTAGGGCTGAAAAACTGTTTTTT.

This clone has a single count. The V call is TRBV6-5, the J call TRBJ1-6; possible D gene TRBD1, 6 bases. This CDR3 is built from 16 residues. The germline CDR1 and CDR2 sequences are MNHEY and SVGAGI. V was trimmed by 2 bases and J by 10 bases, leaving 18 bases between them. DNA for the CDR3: TGTGCCAGCAGTTACCGAGACTCGGGGGGCCGGTCACCCCTCCACTTT. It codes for CASSYRDSGGRSPLHF.

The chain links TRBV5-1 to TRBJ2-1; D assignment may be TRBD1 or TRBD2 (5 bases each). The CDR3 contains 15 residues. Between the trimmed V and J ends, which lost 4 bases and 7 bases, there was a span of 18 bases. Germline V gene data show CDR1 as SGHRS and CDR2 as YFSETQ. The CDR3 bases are TGCGCCAGCAGCGCCCGCGAGGGGCTGGGTAATGAGCAGTTCTTC. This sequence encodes CASSAREGLGNEQFF.

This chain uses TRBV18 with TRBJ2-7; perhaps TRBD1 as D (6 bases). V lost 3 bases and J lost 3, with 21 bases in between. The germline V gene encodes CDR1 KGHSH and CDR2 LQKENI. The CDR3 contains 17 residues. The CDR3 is CASSPLPTLGRGYEQYF. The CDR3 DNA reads TGTGCCAGCTCACCCCTTCCAACTTTGGGCAGGGGCTACGAGCAGTACTTC.

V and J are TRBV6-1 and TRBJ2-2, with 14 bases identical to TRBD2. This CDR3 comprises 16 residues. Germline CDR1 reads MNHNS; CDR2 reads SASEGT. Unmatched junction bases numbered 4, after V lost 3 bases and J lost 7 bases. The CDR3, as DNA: TGTGCCAGCAGTGAGGGACTAGCGGGAGTGGTCGGGGAGCTGTTTTTT. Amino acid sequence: CASSEGLAGVVGELFF.

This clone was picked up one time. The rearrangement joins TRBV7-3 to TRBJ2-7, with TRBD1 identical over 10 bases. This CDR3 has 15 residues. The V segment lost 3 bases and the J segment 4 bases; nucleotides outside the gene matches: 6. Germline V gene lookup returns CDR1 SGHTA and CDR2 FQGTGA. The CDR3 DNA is TGTGCCAGCAGCTTGATGGGGACAGGGGCATACGAGCAGTACTTC. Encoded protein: CASSLMGTGAYEQYF.

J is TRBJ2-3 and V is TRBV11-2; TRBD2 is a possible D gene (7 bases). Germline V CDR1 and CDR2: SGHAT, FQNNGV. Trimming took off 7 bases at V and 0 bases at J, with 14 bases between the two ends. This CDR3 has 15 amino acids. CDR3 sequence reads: CASNDPGGSTDTQYF. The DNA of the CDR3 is TGTGCCAGCAACGATCCGGGGGGCAGCACAGATACGCAGTATTTT.

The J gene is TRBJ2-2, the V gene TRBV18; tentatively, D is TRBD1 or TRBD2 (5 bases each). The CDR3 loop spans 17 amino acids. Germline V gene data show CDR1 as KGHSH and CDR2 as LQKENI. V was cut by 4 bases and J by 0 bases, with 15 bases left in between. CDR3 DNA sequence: TGTGCCAGCTCACTTACCGCTGGGGACCCGAACACCGGGGAGCTGTTTTTT. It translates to CASSLTAGDPNTGELFF.

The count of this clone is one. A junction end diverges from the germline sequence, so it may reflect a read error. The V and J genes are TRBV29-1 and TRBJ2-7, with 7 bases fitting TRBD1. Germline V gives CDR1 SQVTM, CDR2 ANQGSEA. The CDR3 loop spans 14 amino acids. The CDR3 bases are TGCAGCGTTCACAGGGGTTTGGACTCCAACGAGCAGTACTTC. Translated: CSVHRGLDSNEQYF.

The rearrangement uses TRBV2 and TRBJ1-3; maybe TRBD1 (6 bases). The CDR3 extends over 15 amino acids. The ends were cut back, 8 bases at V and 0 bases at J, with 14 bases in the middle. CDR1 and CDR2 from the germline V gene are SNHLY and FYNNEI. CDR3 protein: CASRSTGLSGNTIYF. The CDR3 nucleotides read TGTGCCAGCCGGTCGACAGGACTCTCTGGAAACACCATATATTTT.

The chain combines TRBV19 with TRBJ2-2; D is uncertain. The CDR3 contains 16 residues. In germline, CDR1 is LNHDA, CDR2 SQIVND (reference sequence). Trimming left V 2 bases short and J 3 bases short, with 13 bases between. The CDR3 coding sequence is TGTGCCAGTAGTATAATAAGGCAGACACACACCGGGGAGCTGTTTTTT. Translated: CASSIIRQTHTGELFF.